This TCR beta chain comes out of a study of cytomegalovirus exposure and HLA in healthy donors. Findings and limits, study-wide: Most CMV-associated TCR beta chains appeared HLA-restricted in a later analysis. The Asian-associated ancestry cluster reportedly had fewer N-insertions than the roughly 700-donor mean in a later analysis.

Germline CDR1 SQVTM, CDR2 ANQGSEA. This CDR3 is 14 amino acids long. Trimming left V 3 bases short and J 0 bases short, with 9 bases between. It was with 60 Vbeta and 13 Jbeta primers that the PCR ran. Sequenced by immunoSEQ multiplex PCR; TCRdb stores in-frame clones only, minus some. The repertoire consists of 160,000 or so clones, with just over 75% occurring once and the leading ten covering roughly 0.99%. For this clone: What it recognizes is unknown.

The sequenced sample was PBMCs. The chain employs TRBV29-1 and TRBJ2-1; no reliable D call. This clonotype originated in a woman aged 40 to 50 in good health and CMV-seronegative. CDR3 protein: CSVDLPSSYNEQFF. The CDR3 nucleotides are TGCAGCGTTGATCTGCCTAGCTCCTACAATGAGCAGTTCTTC.